Below are 9 T cell receptor beta chains sequenced from a single sample in a study of immune characterization of retroperitoneal liposarcoma. TCRdb reprocessed the PCR reads with MiXCR, giving one entry per CDR3 protein. The data contain about 3,000 distinct CDR3 sequences, under 55% of them singletons. Specimen: tumor tissue. The origin of the receptors is a male donor with retroperitoneal liposarcoma.

V is TRBV7-6 and J is TRBJ2-1, with 10 nucleotides matching TRBD2. The J call may be mistaken, given a closer DNA end match to TRBJ2-5. CDR1 SGHVS and CDR2 FNYEAQ come from the germline V gene. There are 16 residues in the CDR3. DNA of the CDR3: TGTGCCAGCAGCTCGATTGAGCGGGAGGGCGGGGAGACCCAGTACTTC. Protein sequence: CASSSIEREGGETQYF.

This clonotype occurred a few times. The chain joins TRBV6-1 to TRBJ1-6, with a weak D call TRBD1 (6 bases). This CDR3 spans 14 amino acids. V lost 6 bases and J 6 bases, leaving 12 bases between the germline ends. CDR1 and CDR2 from the germline V gene are MNHNS and SASEGT. The CDR3 nucleotides are TGTGCCAGCAGCCGCGGACAGCGTAATTCACCCCTCCACTTT. Its translation is CASSRGQRNSPLHF.

The genes are TRBV7-3 and TRBJ2-3; D might be TRBD2 (6 bases). Trimming took off 6 bases at V and 0 bases at J, with 13 bases between the two ends. Germline V gene sequence: CDR1 SGHTA, CDR2 FQGTGA. The CDR3 length is 15 residues. CDR3 nucleotide sequence: TGTGCCAGCAGACCCGCCGGGACTAGCACAGATACGCAGTATTTT. This sequence encodes CASRPAGTSTDTQYF.

This clonotype was detected a few times. CDR3 amino acids: CASSLYSSSYNEQFF. The CDR3 bases are TGTGCCAGCAGCTTGTACAGCAGCTCCTACAATGAGCAGTTCTTC. This chain uses TRBV7-2 with TRBJ2-1; D not resolved. V was shortened by 3 bases and J by 0 bases, with 9 bases between the two germline ends. CDR1 and CDR2 (germline): SGHTA, FQGNSA. The CDR3 has 15 amino acids.

This clonotype was counted a few times. The CDR3 nucleotides are TGTGCCAGCACGGAGGGGAGAGATACGCAGTATTTT. Protein product: CASTEGRDTQYF. V gene TRBV6-1 combines with J gene TRBJ2-3, with D perhaps TRBD2 (6 bases). Trimming cost V 7 bases and J 5 bases, with 10 bases left between them. CDR3 length: 12 amino acids. In germline, CDR1 is MNHNS, CDR2 SASEGT.

This clonotype has more than one count but fewer than ten. At one of its ends the junction is not consistent with the germline gene, which may arise from a read error. The genes are TRBV6-1 and TRBJ2-1, with D possibly TRBD2 on 6 matching bases. This CDR3 has 13 amino acids. CDR1 MNHNS and CDR2 SASEGT come from the germline V gene. The CDR3 spells CASSEAARSGEYF. The CDR3 coding sequence is TGTGCCAGCAGTGAAGCCGCCCGTAGCGGAGAGTACTTC.

This chain links TRBV4-1 with TRBJ2-1, with TRBD2 matching over 7 bases. The CDR3 loop spans 16 amino acids. Per germline, CDR1 MGHRA and CDR2 YSYEKL. V was pared by 0 bases and J by 10 bases, with 12 bases of the junction left unmatched. The CDR3 loop is CASSQDFASGDYEQFF. DNA for the CDR3: TGCGCCAGCAGCCAAGACTTCGCTAGCGGAGACTACGAGCAGTTCTTC.

By its share, this clonotype is medium-sized. The J gene is TRBJ2-5, the V gene TRBV7-8; D tentatively fits TRBD1 or TRBD2 (5 bases each). The germline gives CDR1 SGHVS, CDR2 FQNEAQ. With 8 bases removed from V and 2 bases from J, the gap between germline ends came to 12 bases. This CDR3 has 13 residues. The CDR3 sequence is CASGGGIQETQYF. DNA for the CDR3: TGTGCCAGCGGGGGTGGGATACAAGAGACCCAGTACTTC.

The J gene is TRBJ2-5, the V gene TRBV6-1; 9 nucleotides agree with TRBD1. With V trimmed by 1 base and J by 6 bases, 3 bases remained unmatched. Germline V gene lookup returns CDR1 MNHNS and CDR2 SASEGT. CDR3 length equals 14 residues. In DNA, the CDR3 is TGTGCCAGCAGTGAAGGACAGGGGGTGAAGACCCAGTACTTC. Translated: CASSEGQGVKTQYF.